Listed below are T cell receptor beta chains from one sample, sequenced in a study of a mutant IDH1 vaccine in newly diagnosed glioma. Sequenced by immunoSEQ multiplex PCR; TCRdb stores in-frame clones only, minus some. The sample lists fewer than 40,000 clones; approximately 78% were seen once. These receptors have no known antigen. The sample in question was PBMCs, obtained from a glioma patient whose treatment included an IDH1 peptide vaccine. These receptors were collected from a middle-aged man with glioma. The CDR3 runs from the conserved cysteine through the conserved F or W. The order of the fields is J gene, V gene, clone size, CDR3 length, D gene, CDR3 protein, CDR3 DNA. The D gene is left open where the match is weak. Clone size, where shown, is once, few, many, or a class for clones that have expanded.

J gene: TRBJ1-2; V gene: TRBV4-1; clone size: few; CDR3 length: 14; D gene: -; CDR3 protein: CASSQGHQNYGYTF; CDR3 DNA: TGCGCCAGCAGCCAAGGACACCAGAACTATGGCTACACCTTC
J gene: TRBJ1-3; V gene: TRBV19; clone size: -; CDR3 length: 15; D gene: -; CDR3 protein: CASSRDGYSGNTIYF; CDR3 DNA: TGTGCCAGTAGTAGAGACGGTTACTCTGGAAACACCATATATTTT
J gene: TRBJ1-4; V gene: TRBV18; clone size: -; CDR3 length: 14; D gene: -; CDR3 protein: CASSPRTENEKLFF; CDR3 DNA: TGTGCCAGCTCACCACGGACAGAAAATGAAAAACTGTTTTTT
J gene: TRBJ1-6; V gene: TRBV7-2; clone size: -; CDR3 length: 14; D gene: -; CDR3 protein: CASSRPGPGIPLHF; CDR3 DNA: TGTGCCAGCAGCCGACCGGGACCAGGAATTCCCCTCCACTTT
J gene: TRBJ2-7; V gene: TRBV18; clone size: once; CDR3 length: 15; D gene: TRBD1; CDR3 protein: CASSLGQGLSYEQYF; CDR3 DNA: TGTGCCAGCTCACTGGGACAGGGATTATCCTACGAGCAGTACTTC
J gene: TRBJ1-2; V gene: TRBV12-5; clone size: -; CDR3 length: 12; D gene: -; CDR3 protein: CASGLEGYGYTF; CDR3 DNA: TGTGCTAGTGGTTTGGAGGGCTACGGCTACACCTTC
J gene: TRBJ1-3; V gene: TRBV19; clone size: -; CDR3 length: 14; D gene: -; CDR3 protein: CASLAGYSGNTIYF; CDR3 DNA: TGTGCCAGTCTCGCTGGGTACTCTGGAAACACCATATATTTT
J gene: TRBJ1-3; V gene: TRBV2; clone size: -; CDR3 length: 14; D gene: -; CDR3 protein: CASSREISGNTIYF; CDR3 DNA: TGTGCCAGCAGTAGGGAAATCTCTGGAAACACCATATATTTT
J gene: TRBJ2-7; V gene: TRBV19; clone size: -; CDR3 length: 14; D gene: TRBD1; CDR3 protein: CASSEGGILREQYF; CDR3 DNA: TGTGCCAGTAGTGAAGGGGGCATACTCCGCGAGCAGTACTTC
J gene: TRBJ2-2; V gene: TRBV5-4; clone size: -; CDR3 length: 16; D gene: -; CDR3 protein: CASTLPGLANTGELFF; CDR3 DNA: TGTGCCAGCACCCTCCCTGGTCTCGCGAACACCGGGGAGCTGTTTTTT
J gene: TRBJ2-1; V gene: TRBV9; clone size: -; CDR3 length: 14; D gene: TRBD2; CDR3 protein: CASTIGPAGGAQFF; CDR3 DNA: TGTGCCAGCACTATAGGCCCAGCGGGGGGGGCGCAGTTCTTC
J gene: TRBJ2-7; V gene: TRBV6-1; clone size: -; CDR3 length: 13; D gene: -; CDR3 protein: CASSFGRSYEQYF; CDR3 DNA: TGTGCCAGCAGTTTCGGACGGAGCTACGAGCAGTACTTC
J gene: TRBJ1-2; V gene: TRBV6-5; clone size: -; CDR3 length: 15; D gene: -; CDR3 protein: CASSYSGTRNYGYTF; CDR3 DNA: TGTGCCAGCAGTTACTCAGGCACTCGCAACTATGGCTACACCTTC
J gene: TRBJ1-1; V gene: TRBV29-1; clone size: -; CDR3 length: 15; D gene: -; CDR3 protein: CSVEDRRIGGTEAFF; CDR3 DNA: TGCAGCGTTGAAGATCGTCGAATCGGGGGGACTGAAGCTTTCTTT
J gene: TRBJ1-6; V gene: TRBV18; clone size: -; CDR3 length: 16; D gene: -; CDR3 protein: CASSPLADSYNSPLHF; CDR3 DNA: TGTGCCAGCTCACCATTGGCAGACTCCTATAATTCACCCCTCCACTTT
J gene: TRBJ1-4; V gene: TRBV25-1; clone size: once; CDR3 length: 14; D gene: -; CDR3 protein: CASSDEPTNEKLFF; CDR3 DNA: TGTGCCAGCAGTGACGAGCCAACTAATGAAAAACTGTTTTTT
J gene: TRBJ1-5; V gene: TRBV30; clone size: few; CDR3 length: 12; D gene: -; CDR3 protein: CAWGDSNQPQHF; CDR3 DNA: TGTGCCTGGGGGGATAGCAATCAGCCCCAGCATTTT
J gene: TRBJ1-4; V gene: TRBV4-1; clone size: -; CDR3 length: 16; D gene: -; CDR3 protein: CASSQAVRSTNEKLFF; CDR3 DNA: TGCGCCAGCAGCCAAGCGGTCAGATCCACGAATGAAAAACTGTTTTTT
J gene: TRBJ2-7; V gene: TRBV7-8; clone size: -; CDR3 length: 15; D gene: -; CDR3 protein: CASSFLQGQFYEQYF; CDR3 DNA: TGTGCCAGCAGCTTCCTTCAAGGACAGTTCTACGAGCAGTACTTC
J gene: TRBJ2-7; V gene: TRBV5-6; clone size: -; CDR3 length: 14; D gene: -; CDR3 protein: CASSLLPGSYEQYF; CDR3 DNA: TGTGCCAGCAGCTTGCTCCCAGGCTCCTACGAGCAGTACTTC
J gene: TRBJ1-5; V gene: TRBV19; clone size: -; CDR3 length: 15; D gene: -; CDR3 protein: CASSIAGEVNQPQHF; CDR3 DNA: TGTGCCAGTAGTATAGCTGGGGAGGTAAATCAGCCCCAGCATTTT
J gene: TRBJ1-6; V gene: TRBV6-6; clone size: -; CDR3 length: 15; D gene: -; CDR3 protein: CASTKQASPNSPLHF; CDR3 DNA: TGTGCCAGCACCAAGCAGGCGTCTCCTAATTCACCCCTCCACTTT
J gene: TRBJ1-2; V gene: TRBV27; clone size: few; CDR3 length: 13; D gene: -; CDR3 protein: CASSIRGRLGYTF; CDR3 DNA: TGTGCCAGCAGTATACGGGGGAGGCTTGGCTACACCTTC
J gene: TRBJ2-5; V gene: TRBV27; clone size: -; CDR3 length: 13; D gene: -; CDR3 protein: CASSSVGQKTQYF; CDR3 DNA: TGTGCCAGCAGTTCAGTGGGCCAAAAGACCCAGTACTTC
J gene: TRBJ2-5; V gene: TRBV9; clone size: -; CDR3 length: 17; D gene: TRBD2; CDR3 protein: CASSVDPSGGPQETQYF; CDR3 DNA: TGTGCCAGCAGCGTAGACCCTAGCGGGGGGCCCCAAGAGACCCAGTACTTC
J gene: TRBJ2-5; V gene: TRBV5-4; clone size: -; CDR3 length: 14; D gene: -; CDR3 protein: CASSAIDRQETQYF; CDR3 DNA: TGTGCCAGCAGCGCAATAGACAGGCAAGAGACCCAGTACTTC
J gene: TRBJ2-2; V gene: TRBV2; clone size: -; CDR3 length: 17; D gene: TRBD2; CDR3 protein: CASSPGLAGGTTGELFF; CDR3 DNA: TGTGCCAGCAGTCCAGGACTAGCGGGGGGAACCACCGGGGAGCTGTTTTTT
J gene: TRBJ1-6; V gene: TRBV21-1; clone size: -; CDR3 length: 17; D gene: -; CDR3 protein: CASTFMTGTGASFPLHF; CDR3 DNA: TGTGCCAGCACCTTCATGACCGGGACAGGGGCTTCTTTCCCCCTCCACTTT
J gene: TRBJ2-7; V gene: TRBV5-1; clone size: -; CDR3 length: 16; D gene: -; CDR3 protein: CASSFSGDMTRIEQYF; CDR3 DNA: TGCGCCAGCAGCTTTTCAGGCGACATGACCCGGATCGAGCAGTACTTC